One and the same sample provided the 27 T cell receptor beta chains below, sequenced in a study of blood T cell repertoires in COVID-19. The data were produced by immunoSEQ multiplex PCR, yet TCRdb's version contains in-frame clones alone and is incomplete. The sample has about 370,000 clones; under 90% are singletons. The sequencing sample was made of PBMCs or T cells enriched from blood (not recorded which). The receptors come from a woman under 40 who had recovered from COVID-19.

This chain links TRBV2 with TRBJ1-1, with TRBD1 matching over 7 bases. Looked up from germline, CDR1 is SNHLY and CDR2 is FYNNEI. The V segment lost 8 bases and the J segment 0 bases; nucleotides outside the gene matches: 6. This CDR3 contains 14 residues. The CDR3 spells CASRMGQMNTEAFF. In nucleotides, the CDR3 is TGTGCCAGCCGGATGGGACAGATGAACACTGAAGCTTTCTTT. The entire variable domain, with the rest obtained from reference TRBV2 and TRBJ1-1, is as follows: EPEVTQTPSHQVTQMGQEVILRCVPISNHLYFYWYRQILGQKVEFLVSFYNNEISEKSEIFDDQFSVERPDGSNFTLKIRSTKLEDSAMYFCASRMGQMNTEAFFGQGTRLTVV.

This clone appeared once. This rearrangement joins TRBV4-1 to TRBJ1-2, with 7 bases fitting TRBD1. The CDR3 is made up of 15 amino acids. Germline trimming cut 0 bases from V and 6 bases from J; bases unmatched to any gene: 7. Germline values: CDR1 MGHRA, CDR2 YSYEKL. The CDR3 sequence: CASSQDGTVIDGYTF. The DNA of the CDR3 is TGCGCCAGCAGCCAAGATGGGACAGTGATAGATGGCTACACCTTC.

The chain couples TRBV28 to TRBJ2-5; TRBD2 matches at 11 bases. The CDR3 spans 16 residues. V shed 10 bases and J 4 bases; nucleotides not matched to a gene: 14. In germline, CDR1 is MDHEN, CDR2 SYDVKM. CDR3 sequence: CATKTGTLAGVETQYF. The DNA for the CDR3 is TGTGCCACCAAAACCGGGACACTAGCGGGAGTAGAGACCCAGTACTTC.

This clone was seen once. J is TRBJ1-4 and V is TRBV7-9; D is possibly TRBD1 (5 bases). The CDR3 runs 17 residues. Trimming removed 5 bases from V and 7 bases from J, with 23 bases in between. CDR1 and CDR2 from the germline V gene are SEHNR and FQNEAQ (reference sequence). CDR3 sequence reads: CASSRLGLQFQREKLFF. DNA of the CDR3: TGTGCCAGCAGCCGCCTGGGACTACAGTTCCAGCGTGAAAAACTGTTTTTT.

The chain carries TRBV4-2 and TRBJ2-1, with TRBD2 identical over 7 bases. The CDR3 spans 17 residues. In germline, CDR1 is LGHNA, CDR2 YNFKEQ. Trimming took 0 bases from V and 5 from J; bases not matched to a gene: 10. The CDR3 DNA sequence: TGTGCCAGCAGCCAAGAGTGGGGGGTCCTAGCGGACAATGAGCAGTTCTTC. Protein: CASSQEWGVLADNEQFF.

In this sample, this clone turned up a few times. The chain uses TRBV16 and TRBJ2-7; perhaps TRBD2 as D (6 bases). The germline gives CDR1 KGHSY, CDR2 FQNENV. V was trimmed by 2 bases and J by 5 bases, leaving 13 bases between them. The CDR3 contains 14 residues. CDR3 protein: CASSQTGSSDEQYF. In DNA, the CDR3 is TGTGCCAGCAGCCAAACCGGGAGCAGCGACGAGCAGTACTTC.

The chain links TRBV7-3 to TRBJ2-2; D not resolved. The V gene lost 2 bases and the J gene lost 7 bases, with 2 bases spanning the gap. In germline, CDR1 is SGHTA, CDR2 FQGTGA. This CDR3 spans 11 amino acids. The CDR3 bases are TGTGCCAGCAGCTTACGCGGGGAGCTGTTTTTT. Translation: CASSLRGELFF.

This rearrangement joins TRBV7-6 to TRBJ2-4, with 8 bases aligning to TRBD1. CDR3 length: 18 residues. In germline, CDR1 is SGHVS, CDR2 FNYEAQ. With V trimmed by 1 base and J by 0 bases, 8 bases remained unmatched. Written as DNA, the CDR3 is TGTGCCAGCAGCTTAGGGGACAGGAGGTTCCTAGCCAAAAACATTCAGTACTTC. Its protein product is CASSLGDRRFLAKNIQYF.

This chain links TRBV11-2 with TRBJ1-2; 9 bases agree with TRBD1. J lost 7 bases, V lost 1 base, and 7 bases had no gene match. The CDR3 length is 15 residues. The germline V gene encodes CDR1 SGHAT and CDR2 FQNNGV. The CDR3 sequence: CASSLVQGAVGGYTF. The CDR3 nucleotides are TGTGCCAGCAGCTTAGTACAGGGGGCTGTCGGTGGCTACACCTTC.

The genes are TRBV19 and TRBJ2-7; perhaps TRBD1 as D (6 bases). Trimming took 8 bases from V and 0 from J, leaving 11 bases between them. The CDR3 loop spans 13 amino acids. CDR1 and CDR2 from the germline V gene are LNHDA and SQIVND (reference sequence). CDR3 nucleotides: TGTGCCAGTGGACAGAAAAACTCCTACGAGCAGTACTTC. Amino acids: CASGQKNSYEQYF.

This chain links TRBV18 with TRBJ1-4; tentative D call: TRBD1 (5 bases). CDR3 length: 15 residues. Germline CDR1 KGHSH, CDR2 LQKENI. V gave up 0 bases and J gave up 7 bases, with 12 bases separating them. In DNA form, the CDR3 reads TGTGCCAGCTCACCACCAGCAGGGAAGGGTGAAAAACTGTTTTTT. It encodes CASSPPAGKGEKLFF.

The chain couples TRBV4-3 to TRBJ2-2, with TRBD2 identical over 8 bases. The CDR3 has 16 amino acids. Trimming cost V 0 bases and J 5 bases; bases outside gene matches: 5. Germline values: CDR1 LGHNA, CDR2 YSLEER. For the CDR3, the DNA is TGCGCCAGCAGCCAAGAGGCGGGGGGTCGGACCGGGGAGCTGTTTTTT. Its protein is CASSQEAGGRTGELFF.

The genes are TRBV5-5 and TRBJ2-1, with D maybe TRBD1 (5 bases). The CDR3 totals 15 residues. Trimming left V 0 bases short and J 5 bases short, with 12 bases between. Per the germline V gene, CDR1 is SGHKS and CDR2 is YYEKEE (reference sequence). CDR3 sequence reads: CASSLAGDRHNEQFF. CDR3 sequence (DNA): TGTGCCAGCAGCTTGGCCGGAGACAGACACAATGAGCAGTTCTTC.

V and J are TRBV4-3 and TRBJ2-1; D is possibly TRBD1 (5 bases). Germline V gene sequence: CDR1 LGHNA, CDR2 YSLEER. The CDR3 has 17 amino acids. Trimming took 0 bases from V and 3 from J, leaving 15 bases between them. CDR3 nucleotide sequence: TGCGCCAGCAGCCAAGAACTAAAAGGGGTCATCTACAATGAGCAGTTCTTC. This sequence encodes CASSQELKGVIYNEQFF.

This CDR3 reads CASSSQGAWQPQHF. CDR3 sequence (DNA): TGTGCCAGCAGCTCTCAGGGGGCTTGGCAGCCCCAGCATTTT. The rearrangement links TRBV2 to TRBJ1-5, with TRBD1 identical over 8 bases. In germline, CDR1 is SNHLY, CDR2 FYNNEI. This CDR3 has 14 amino acids. With 6 bases clipped from V and 7 bases from J, the junction kept 8 bases outside the gene matches.

The sample holds a few counts of this clone. Here the CDR3 DNA reads TGTGCCAGCAGCGAGCAGGGGAACACCGGGGAGCTGTTTTTT. This sequence encodes CASSEQGNTGELFF. The chain joins TRBV7-3 to TRBJ2-2; tentative D call: TRBD1 (5 bases). V was shortened by 5 bases and J by 1 base, with 8 bases between the two germline ends. From germline, CDR1 is SGHTA and CDR2 FQGTGA. The CDR3 has 14 amino acids.

The V and J genes are TRBV2 and TRBJ1-5; a possible D gene is TRBD1 (6 bases). The germline gives CDR1 SNHLY, CDR2 FYNNEI. Trimming shortened V by 6 bases and J by 3 bases, and 12 bases separated the two germline ends. The CDR3 covers 14 residues. CDR3 in amino acids: CASSTDRHNQPQHF. The CDR3 DNA reads as TGTGCCAGCAGCACCGACAGGCACAATCAGCCCCAGCATTTT.

The V call is TRBV30, the J call TRBJ2-1, with a weak D call TRBD2 (5 bases). V lost 0 bases to trimming and J lost 5 bases, with 17 bases between them. This CDR3 comprises 16 residues. Germline values: CDR1 GTSNPN, CDR2 SVGIG (reference sequence). CDR3 in amino acids: CAWSVPGWELNNEQFF. CDR3 bases: TGTGCCTGGAGTGTACCTGGGTGGGAGTTGAACAATGAGCAGTTCTTC.

This chain joins TRBV6-1 and TRBJ1-5; a possible D gene is TRBD1 (5 bases). CDR3 length: 15 amino acids. The germline CDR1 and CDR2 sequences are MNHNS and SASEGT. Trimming removed 2 bases at V and 7 bases at J, with 15 bases between. DNA for the CDR3: TGTGCCAGCAGTGAACAGACAGTTGGGAAGCAGCCCCAGCATTTT. It encodes CASSEQTVGKQPQHF.

V is TRBV9 and J is TRBJ2-7, with a weak D call TRBD2 (7 bases). The ends were cut back, 4 bases at V and 1 base at J, with 12 bases in the middle. The germline CDR1 and CDR2 sequences are SGDLS and YYNGEE. CDR3 length equals 14 residues. The CDR3 loop is CASSLGGVSYEQYF. Written as DNA, the CDR3 is TGTGCCAGCAGCCTAGGGGGGGTTTCCTACGAGCAGTACTTC.

This chain joins TRBV10-1 and TRBJ1-5; D unresolved. CDR1 WNHNN and CDR2 SYGVQD come from the germline V gene (reference sequence). The CDR3 runs 13 residues. V lost 6 bases to trimming and J lost 4 bases, with 10 bases between them. In DNA form, the CDR3 reads TGCGCCAGCAGCGCGGCACTGAATCAGCCCCAGCATTTT. It specifies CASSAALNQPQHF.

The rearrangement links TRBV3-1 (or the pseudogene TRBV3-2) to TRBJ1-3; no reliable D call. The CDR3 has 16 residues. CDR1 and CDR2 (germline): LGHDT, YNNKEL (reference sequence). Trimming took 3 bases from V and 4 from J, leaving 16 bases between them. The CDR3 reads CASSHRGGLRGNTIYF. The CDR3 DNA is TGTGCCAGCAGCCATCGAGGTGGGTTGCGAGGAAACACCATATATTTT.

V gene TRBV20-1 combines with J gene TRBJ2-7; 12 bases are shared with TRBD2. V gave up 3 bases and J gave up 1 base; unmatched junction bases: 4. The length of the CDR3 is 15 residues. Germline assignment: CDR1 DFQATT and CDR2 SNEGSKA (reference sequence). CDR3 loop: CSASLTSGGSYEQYF. For the CDR3, the DNA is TGCAGTGCTAGTCTGACTAGCGGGGGTTCCTACGAGCAGTACTTC.

The chain joins TRBV12-3 or TRBV12-4 to TRBJ1-2, with 7 nucleotides matching TRBD1. Trimming cost V 6 bases and J 3 bases; bases outside gene matches: 4. CDR3 size: 13 residues. The CDR3 nucleotides read TGTGCCAGCAGCGACAGGGAACACTATGGCTACACCTTC. Translated, it gives CASSDREHYGYTF.

V and J are TRBV6-5 and TRBJ2-7; 11 nucleotides align to TRBD2. The CDR3 has 15 amino acids. The V segment lost 4 bases and the J segment 4 bases; nucleotides outside the gene matches: 6. Germline loops: CDR1 MNHEY, CDR2 SVGAGI. CDR3 sequence reads: CASSSRLAGSYEQYF. The CDR3 DNA reads as TGTGCCAGCAGTTCACGACTAGCGGGATCTTACGAGCAGTACTTC.

The chain recombines TRBV5-1 with TRBJ1-2, with D maybe TRBD1 (5 bases). The CDR3 length is 13 residues. Germline values: CDR1 SGHRS, CDR2 YFSETQ. Trimming removed 0 bases from V and 6 bases from J, with 9 bases in between. The CDR3 spells CASSLGTPDGYTF. CDR3 sequence (DNA): TGCGCCAGCAGCTTGGGGACACCGGATGGCTACACCTTC.

The chain employs TRBV9 and TRBJ1-2; TRBD1 agrees at 10 bases. The CDR3 is made up of 16 amino acids. Trimming took 1 base from V and 5 from J; bases not matched to a gene: 8. The germline CDR1 and CDR2 sequences are SGDLS and YYNGEE. CDR3 loop: CASSVSLLGQGYGYTF. Written as DNA, the CDR3 is TGTGCCAGCAGCGTATCTCTCTTGGGACAGGGGTATGGCTACACCTTC.